Here is one TCR beta chain with its context. CDR1 LGHNA and CDR2 YNFKEQ come from the germline V gene. Germline trimming cut 0 bases from V and 3 bases from J; bases unmatched to any gene: 11. The CDR3 extends over 18 amino acids. This sample was taken from a study of blood T cell repertoires in COVID-19. As for the study in general: Acute and convalescent COVID-19 samples came from the United States, Italy and Spain. T cells, B-cell-depleted T cells, or PBMCs provided the cDNA or gDNA that served as material.

Participants, about 18 to 90 years old, spanned around 26 US areas. The protocol was immunoSEQ multiplex PCR, while the TCRdb copy is restricted to in-frame clones and leaves out a portion. Of just over 300,000 clones in the sample, around 89% are singletons; the top ten hold over 3.5%. What was sequenced was PBMCs or T cells enriched from blood (not recorded which). The chain uses TRBV4-2 and TRBJ2-3; 8 nucleotides agree with TRBD2. This clonotype was obtained from a woman younger than 35 with acute COVID-19. CDR3: CASSQESWLAGGTDTQYF. The CDR3, as DNA: TGTGCCAGCAGCCAAGAAAGTTGGCTAGCGGGCGGGACAGATACGCAGTATTTT.